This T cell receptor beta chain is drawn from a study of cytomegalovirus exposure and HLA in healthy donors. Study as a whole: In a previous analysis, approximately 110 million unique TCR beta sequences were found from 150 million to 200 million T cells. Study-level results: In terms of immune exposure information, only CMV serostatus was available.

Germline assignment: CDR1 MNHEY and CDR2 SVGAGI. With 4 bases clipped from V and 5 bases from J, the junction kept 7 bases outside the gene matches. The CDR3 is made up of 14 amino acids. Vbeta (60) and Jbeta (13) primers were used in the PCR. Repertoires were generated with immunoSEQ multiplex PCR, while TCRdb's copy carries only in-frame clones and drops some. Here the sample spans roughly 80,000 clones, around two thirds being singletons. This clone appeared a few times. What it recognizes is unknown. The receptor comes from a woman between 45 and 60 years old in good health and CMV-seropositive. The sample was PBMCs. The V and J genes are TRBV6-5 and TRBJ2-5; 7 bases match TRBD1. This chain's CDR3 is CASSFQGVWETQYF. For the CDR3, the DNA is TGTGCCAGCAGTTTTCAGGGGGTCTGGGAGACCCAGTACTTC.